The rows below give T cell receptor beta chains drawn from one sample of a study of PD-L1 blockade in urothelial cancer. Sequenced by immunoSEQ multiplex PCR; TCRdb stores in-frame clones only, minus some. The sample holds approximately 46,000 clones, more than 65% seen once. The specimen was PBMCs, collected around atezolizumab (anti-PD-L1) treatment. All receptors derive from a man in his 70s with urothelial cancer. The CDR3 runs from the conserved cysteine through the conserved F or W. Fields, in order: J gene, V gene, clone size, CDR3 protein. For some rows the clone size is stated as once, few or many, or as a class when expanded; others skip it.

j_call: TRBJ2-1; v_call: TRBV7-2; clone_size: NA; cdr3_aa: CASSFGLAGVNEQFF
j_call: TRBJ2-7; v_call: TRBV28; clone_size: NA; cdr3_aa: CASSSGQSYEQYF
j_call: TRBJ2-7; v_call: TRBV11-2; clone_size: NA; cdr3_aa: CASSSQEGGEQYF
j_call: TRBJ2-1; v_call: TRBV6-6; clone_size: NA; cdr3_aa: CASSRDRVLRNEQFF
j_call: TRBJ2-1; v_call: TRBV7-2; clone_size: NA; cdr3_aa: CASSLGAGGASYEQFF
j_call: TRBJ2-1; v_call: TRBV18; clone_size: NA; cdr3_aa: CASSPWSGGANEQFF
j_call: TRBJ2-2; v_call: TRBV4-1; clone_size: NA; cdr3_aa: CASSQEVGGAGELFF
j_call: TRBJ2-1; v_call: TRBV7-9; clone_size: NA; cdr3_aa: CASSRQGYEQFF
j_call: TRBJ1-1; v_call: TRBV28; clone_size: NA; cdr3_aa: CASSTTSGNTEAFF
j_call: TRBJ1-1; v_call: TRBV5-5; clone_size: many; cdr3_aa: CASSSGGANTEAFF
j_call: TRBJ2-2; v_call: TRBV6-5; clone_size: once; cdr3_aa: CASSRPGDNTGELFF
j_call: TRBJ2-5; v_call: TRBV7-9; clone_size: NA; cdr3_aa: CASSHRLEILETQYF
j_call: TRBJ1-2; v_call: TRBV6-5; clone_size: once; cdr3_aa: CASSYSASGYTF
j_call: TRBJ2-7; v_call: TRBV28; clone_size: NA; cdr3_aa: CASRPQGNLLYEQYF
j_call: TRBJ2-1; v_call: TRBV5-8; clone_size: few; cdr3_aa: CASSLGQGHRNEQFF
j_call: TRBJ1-4; v_call: TRBV7-9; clone_size: NA; cdr3_aa: CASSLAQGASNEKLFF
j_call: TRBJ1-2; v_call: TRBV28; clone_size: NA; cdr3_aa: CASSQRGPNYGYTF
j_call: TRBJ1-1; v_call: TRBV4-1; clone_size: NA; cdr3_aa: CASSPWEGQNTEAFF
j_call: TRBJ2-3; v_call: TRBV5-1; clone_size: NA; cdr3_aa: CASSAGLAGRADTQYF
j_call: TRBJ2-7; v_call: TRBV28; clone_size: NA; cdr3_aa: CASSLTQPSAGEYF
j_call: TRBJ2-3; v_call: TRBV5-1; clone_size: NA; cdr3_aa: CASSLGAITDTQYF
j_call: TRBJ2-7; v_call: TRBV28; clone_size: NA; cdr3_aa: CASSRTSYEQYF
j_call: TRBJ1-1; v_call: TRBV30; clone_size: NA; cdr3_aa: CAWRDGQGNTEAFF
j_call: TRBJ2-1; v_call: TRBV6-5; clone_size: NA; cdr3_aa: CASSYSMVTGEQFF
j_call: TRBJ1-1; v_call: TRBV5-1; clone_size: few; cdr3_aa: CASSLGQPNTEAFF
j_call: TRBJ2-1; v_call: TRBV7-9; clone_size: NA; cdr3_aa: CATNRDRAGEQFF
j_call: TRBJ2-5; v_call: TRBV18; clone_size: NA; cdr3_aa: CASSPSGTGKQGTQYF
j_call: TRBJ2-5; v_call: TRBV7-9; clone_size: NA; cdr3_aa: CASSLTGQGQETQYF
j_call: TRBJ1-5; v_call: TRBV2; clone_size: NA; cdr3_aa: CASSEAFGGLNSNQPQHF
j_call: TRBJ1-5; v_call: TRBV28; clone_size: once; cdr3_aa: CASSPPLILPQHF
j_call: TRBJ1-5; v_call: TRBV7-8; clone_size: NA; cdr3_aa: CASSLAWESWGSSNQPQHF
j_call: TRBJ1-3; v_call: TRBV5-8; clone_size: NA; cdr3_aa: CASSLDLSGISGNTIYF
j_call: TRBJ2-2; v_call: TRBV4-3; clone_size: NA; cdr3_aa: CASSPRVAGDTGELFF
j_call: TRBJ2-1; v_call: TRBV6-5; clone_size: NA; cdr3_aa: CASRRGSSYNEQFF
j_call: TRBJ2-1; v_call: TRBV6-6; clone_size: NA; cdr3_aa: CASSYGDGGRNEQFF
j_call: TRBJ2-7; v_call: TRBV4-1; clone_size: NA; cdr3_aa: CASSQGHWASGSYEQYF
j_call: TRBJ1-2; v_call: TRBV18; clone_size: NA; cdr3_aa: CASSPLDGRATLRTNYGYTF
j_call: TRBJ1-5; v_call: TRBV28; clone_size: NA; cdr3_aa: CASSVGTLVGQPQHF
j_call: TRBJ1-5; v_call: TRBV28; clone_size: NA; cdr3_aa: CASRAGETIF
j_call: TRBJ2-5; v_call: TRBV30; clone_size: once; cdr3_aa: CAWGGFGGMETQYF
j_call: TRBJ2-5; v_call: TRBV11-3; clone_size: NA; cdr3_aa: CASSSFPGETQYF
j_call: TRBJ2-2; v_call: TRBV19; clone_size: NA; cdr3_aa: CASQPGTGGGGELFF
j_call: TRBJ2-2; v_call: TRBV5-4; clone_size: NA; cdr3_aa: CASSRATGRTGELFF
j_call: TRBJ2-1; v_call: TRBV5-4; clone_size: NA; cdr3_aa: CASSLSGSSYNEQFF
j_call: TRBJ2-6; v_call: TRBV13; clone_size: NA; cdr3_aa: CASSPGVPAGANVLTF